This TCR beta chain was identified during a study of blood T cell repertoires in COVID-19. Study summary: Samples taken during acute and convalescent COVID-19 were collected in the United States, Italy and Spain. PBMCs, B-cell-depleted T cells, or T cells provided the cDNA or gDNA that made up the material.

There are 14 residues in the CDR3. V shed 5 bases, J shed 4 bases, and the junction held 8 bases outside the gene matches. Germline values: CDR1 MNHEY, CDR2 SMNVEV (reference sequence). In the original processing: Cell counts per sample came from amplifying reference gene primers. The data were produced by immunoSEQ multiplex PCR, yet TCRdb's version contains in-frame clones alone and is incomplete. V and J calls and clone size follow that table, whereas D and trimming were derived from the DNA. The sample carries tens of thousands of clones, 80% to 90% recorded once. Only a few counts were recorded for this clone.

The clonotype comes from a man aged 60 to 75 with acute or convalescent COVID-19. The chain joins TRBV27 to TRBJ2-7, with 7 nucleotides matching TRBD2. Source material: peripheral blood. The CDR3 DNA follows: TGTGCCAGCAGTCCGTCGTGGGAGGGGTACGAGCAGTACTTC. The encoded protein is CASSPSWEGYEQYF.